The 30 T cell receptor beta chains presented below share a single source sample, sequenced in a study of CD8 T cells in Susac syndrome. An amount of RNA that ranged from roughly 0.45 to 1 ug was reverse transcribed with random hexamers. Each CDR3 protein gets one entry after TCRdb re-called the immunoSEQ multiplex PCR reads with MiXCR. This table holds roughly 330,000 distinct CDR3 sequences, about 90% found once. Sequenced sample: CD4+ T cells from PBMCs. The receptors shown here come from a human donor with multiple sclerosis.

V and J are TRBV29-1 and TRBJ2-1; 9 positions match TRBD2. The CDR3 covers 15 residues. The germline V gene encodes CDR1 SQVTM and CDR2 ANQGSEA. The V and J ends lost 6 bases and 2 bases, in that order; junction bases with no gene match: 8. CDR3: CSVRGRLAAYNEQFF. In DNA form, the CDR3 reads TGCAGCGTCCGGGGACGACTAGCGGCCTACAATGAGCAGTTCTTC.

The chain has TRBV25-1 and TRBJ1-2; D gene unclear. Per germline, CDR1 MGHDK and CDR2 SYGVNS. Trimming shortened V by 3 bases and J by 1 base, and 12 bases separated the two germline ends. The CDR3 loop spans 15 amino acids. DNA for the CDR3: TGTGCCAGCAGTGATCAAGACGGGCATAACTATGGCTACACCTTC. Protein sequence: CASSDQDGHNYGYTF.

The chain joins TRBV19 to TRBJ2-2, with TRBD1 identical over 7 bases. The length of the CDR3 is 14 residues. J was trimmed by 8 bases and V by 10 bases; bases with no gene match: 13. From germline, CDR1 is LNHDA and CDR2 SQIVND (reference sequence). The CDR3 loop reads CATRQGLSKGELFF. As DNA, the CDR3 is TGTGCCACCCGACAGGGATTGTCGAAGGGGGAGCTGTTTTTT.

The chain has TRBV19 and TRBJ1-1; no definite D call. V gave up 1 base and J gave up 1 base, with 7 bases separating them. Germline assignment: CDR1 LNHDA and CDR2 SQIVND (reference sequence). CDR3 size: 14 residues. The CDR3 DNA reads TGTGCCAGTAGTATAGGCGGCAAGAACACTGAAGCTTTCTTT. It specifies CASSIGGKNTEAFF.

This clonotype has just one count. The chain couples TRBV18 to TRBJ2-3; D gene uncertain. The CDR3 consists of 13 residues. Germline CDR1 reads KGHSH; CDR2 reads LQKENI. V lost 6 bases to trimming and J lost 2 bases, with 9 bases between them. The CDR3 is CASSTVTTDTQYF. In DNA, the CDR3 is TGTGCCAGCTCTACCGTCACCACAGATACGCAGTATTTT.

In its sample, this clonotype was seen a few times. The V call is TRBV19, the J call TRBJ2-7; D is possibly TRBD2 (6 bases). The V end was cut by 4 bases, the J end by 0 bases, with 13 bases between. The CDR3 length is 15 residues. Germline assignment: CDR1 LNHDA and CDR2 SQIVND (reference sequence). CDR3 nucleotides: TGTGCCAGTAGTAGTTTGGCGGGGAGCTCCTACGAGCAGTACTTC. Its translation is CASSSLAGSSYEQYF.

This rearrangement joins TRBV27 to TRBJ2-1; 10 bases align to TRBD2. The germline V gene encodes CDR1 MNHEY and CDR2 SMNVEV (reference sequence). The CDR3 runs 16 residues. J lost 4 bases, V lost 5 bases, and 8 bases had no gene match. In DNA, the CDR3 is TGTGCCAGCAGTGTGACTTGGACTAGCGGATACAATGAGCAGTTCTTC. It encodes CASSVTWTSGYNEQFF.

The V and J genes are TRBV20-1 and TRBJ2-7, with 8 bases that match TRBD2. The V segment lost 0 bases and the J segment 0 bases; nucleotides outside the gene matches: 4. The V gene's germline CDR1 is DFQATT and CDR2 SNEGSKA (reference sequence). The CDR3 spans 15 residues. In DNA, the CDR3 is TGCAGTGCTAGAGATTACGGGGGGGACTCCTACGAGCAGTACTTC. It is translated as CSARDYGGDSYEQYF.

CDR3 nucleotides: TGCAGCGTCAGCCGGGGGGGTATGGGAGCGGACACTGAAGCTTTCTTT. Protein product: CSVSRGGMGADTEAFF. This chain uses TRBV29-1 with TRBJ1-1, with TRBD1 as a possible D gene (5 bases). This CDR3 spans 16 amino acids. V was pared by 6 bases and J by 3 bases, with 23 bases between. The V gene's germline CDR1 is SQVTM and CDR2 ANQGSEA.

The rearrangement links TRBV4-2 to TRBJ2-7; 12 bases fit TRBD2. The V gene's germline CDR1 is LGHNA and CDR2 YNFKEQ. Germline trimming cut 1 base from V and 3 bases from J; bases unmatched to any gene: 7. The CDR3 contains 17 residues. CDR3 DNA: TGTGCCAGCAGCCAAGGGCGCAGACTAGCGGGAGACTACGAGCAGTACTTC. It yields the protein CASSQGRRLAGDYEQYF.

This clonotype was seen just once. V usage is TRBV20-1 and J usage is TRBJ2-1, with 8 bases identical to TRBD2. The junction had 10 bases not matched to a gene; V was cut back by 3 bases and J by 9 bases. CDR3 length: 14 residues. The germline gives CDR1 DFQATT, CDR2 SNEGSKA (reference sequence). This CDR3 is CSARRLAGQGEQFF. The CDR3 nucleotides are TGCAGTGCTAGGCGGCTAGCGGGCCAGGGTGAGCAGTTCTTC.

This clonotype was observed a handful of times. This chain links TRBV19 with TRBJ1-1; D remains ambiguous. CDR1 is LNHDA and CDR2 is SQIVND in the germline V gene (reference sequence). The CDR3 loop spans 13 amino acids. Trimming pared 4 bases from V and 1 base from J, leaving 7 bases between. The CDR3 reads CASSNGANTEAFF. CDR3 DNA: TGTGCCAGTAGTAACGGAGCGAACACTGAAGCTTTCTTT.

The CDR3 sequence is CASSVDSTGVYTF. The CDR3 DNA sequence: TGTGCCAGCAGCGTGGACAGTACTGGTGTCTACACCTTC. The chain is built from TRBV2 and TRBJ1-2, with D perhaps TRBD1 (6 bases). CDR1 SNHLY and CDR2 FYNNEI come from the germline V gene. Trimming shortened V by 6 bases and J by 10 bases, and 18 bases separated the two germline ends. The CDR3 consists of 13 residues.

J is TRBJ2-2 and V is TRBV30; D remains unclear. V was cut by 3 bases and J by 4 bases, with 12 bases left in between. Per the germline V gene, CDR1 is GTSNPN and CDR2 is SVGIG (reference sequence). The CDR3 consists of 14 residues. The DNA for the CDR3 is TGTGCCTGGAGGGCTACACGCACCACCGGGGAGCTGTTTTTT. This translates into CAWRATRTTGELFF.

The rearrangement uses TRBV29-1 and TRBJ1-2, with 7 bases aligning to TRBD1. There are 15 residues in the CDR3. Germline CDR1 reads SQVTM; CDR2 reads ANQGSEA. The V and J ends lost 4 bases and 8 bases, in that order; junction bases with no gene match: 16. CDR3 region: CSVVRDRDSHFGYTF. The CDR3 DNA reads TGCAGCGTTGTCAGAGACAGGGATTCCCACTTCGGCTACACCTTC.

CDR3 sequence (DNA): TGTGCCAGTAGTGGCCCAGACAGGGGAATCGTCTATGGCTACACCTTC. It translates to CASSGPDRGIVYGYTF. The chain couples TRBV19 to TRBJ1-2, with TRBD1 matching 8 bases. The V and J ends lost 5 bases and 4 bases, in that order; junction bases with no gene match: 12. This CDR3 is built from 16 residues. In germline, CDR1 is LNHDA, CDR2 SQIVND (reference sequence).

The chain employs TRBV24-1 and TRBJ2-3; 7 bases align to TRBD1. This CDR3 contains 14 residues. V lost 3 bases, J lost 9 bases, and 8 bases stayed unmatched. Germline V CDR1 and CDR2: KGHDR, SFDVKD. The CDR3: CATSDPDRTGTQYF. CDR3 nucleotides: TGTGCCACCAGTGATCCGGACAGGACGGGGACGCAGTATTTT.

This chain joins TRBV7-2 and TRBJ2-3; no definite D call. CDR1 and CDR2 (germline): SGHTA, FQGNSA. This CDR3 region has 15 residues. The V gene lost 6 bases and the J gene lost 0 bases, with 13 bases spanning the gap. The CDR3 loop is CASRPDTPSTDTQYF. As DNA, the CDR3 is TGTGCCAGCAGACCTGATACTCCTAGCACAGATACGCAGTATTTT.

The CDR3 loop is CASRRDRGNEQFF. For the CDR3, the DNA is TGTGCCAGCCGCCGGGACAGGGGCAATGAGCAGTTCTTC. The chain carries TRBV7-2 and TRBJ2-1; 10 bases align to TRBD1. V dropped 8 bases and J dropped 6; count of bases not matched to a gene: 4. Looked up from germline, CDR1 is SGHTA and CDR2 is FQGNSA. This CDR3 has 13 residues. Full variable domain (remainder filled in from reference TRBV7-2 and TRBJ2-1): GAGVSQSPSNKVTEKGKDVELRCDPISGHTALYWYRQSLGQGLEFLIYFQGNSAPDKSGLPSDRFSAERTGGSVSTLTIQRTQQEDSAVYLCASRRDRGNEQFFGPGTRLTVL.

The chain joins TRBV20-1 to TRBJ2-1, with 8 bases identical to TRBD2. Germline V CDR1 and CDR2: DFQATT, SNEGSKA (reference sequence). This CDR3 comprises 16 residues. The V and J ends lost 1 base and 1 base, in that order; junction bases with no gene match: 6. The CDR3 DNA is TGCAGTGCTAGAGGAGATAGCGGGGAATCCTACAATGAGCAGTTCTTC. Its protein is CSARGDSGESYNEQFF.

The V call is TRBV7-2, the J call TRBJ2-5; 8 positions agree with TRBD2. CDR1 and CDR2 from the germline V gene are SGHTA and FQGNSA. The CDR3 is 16 amino acids. V trimming: 5 bases; J trimming: 6 bases; junction bases outside the gene matches: 14. In DNA, the CDR3 is TGTGCCAGCAGCATGAATTCCGGGACTAGGGAGCAGACCCAGTACTTC. Translating it yields CASSMNSGTREQTQYF.

The genes are TRBV7-3 and TRBJ2-2, with D perhaps matching TRBD2 (5 bases). Looked up from germline, CDR1 is SGHTA and CDR2 is FQGTGA. V was pared by 1 base and J by 1 base, with 7 bases between. The length of the CDR3 is 15 residues. The CDR3 DNA sequence: TGTGCCAGCAGCTTAAACCGGGGGAACACCGGGGAGCTGTTTTTT. Translated: CASSLNRGNTGELFF.

The rearrangement joins TRBV14 to TRBJ2-1; 7 nucleotides agree with TRBD2. CDR1 and CDR2 (germline): SGHDN, FVKESK. V lost 3 bases to trimming and J lost 0 bases; unmatched junction nucleotides: 11. The CDR3 contains 18 residues. The CDR3 bases are TGTGCCAGCAGCCATGAAGGGCCCCTAGCGGCCTCCTACAATGAGCAGTTCTTC. This translates into CASSHEGPLAASYNEQFF.

The gene calls are TRBV18 and TRBJ1-2, with D unresolved. V dropped 5 bases and J dropped 5 bases, with 12 bases sitting between them. This CDR3 spans 13 amino acids. Germline V gene lookup returns CDR1 KGHSH and CDR2 LQKENI. CDR3 bases: TGTGCCAGCTCAGGGAACTTAGTATATGGCTACACCTTC. It codes for CASSGNLVYGYTF.

The V and J genes are TRBV4-2 and TRBJ2-1; TRBD2 matches at 14 bases. The CDR3 is 18 amino acids. The germline V gene has CDR1 LGHNA and CDR2 YNFKEQ. The trim removed 0 bases at V and 7 bases at J, leaving 8 bases unmatched. The DNA of the CDR3 is TGTGCCAGCAGCCAAGAACGGACTAGCGGGAGGTTTTGGAATGAGCAGTTCTTC. Protein: CASSQERTSGRFWNEQFF.

The chain joins TRBV29-1 to TRBJ1-2, with TRBD1 identical over 8 bases. CDR1 SQVTM and CDR2 ANQGSEA come from the germline V gene. Trimming cost V 6 bases and J 2 bases; bases outside gene matches: 5. There are 13 residues in the CDR3. The CDR3 region is CSVGTGENYGYTF. In DNA form, the CDR3 reads TGCAGCGTGGGGACAGGTGAAAACTATGGCTACACCTTC. Together with reference TRBV29-1 and TRBJ1-2, the CDR3 gives the full variable domain: SAVISQKPSRDICQRGTSLTIQCQVDSQVTMMFWYRQQPGQSLTLIATANQGSEATYESGFVIDKFPISRPNLTFSTLTVSNMSPEDSSIYLCSVGTGENYGYTFGSGTRLTVV.

The V gene is TRBV6-2 or TRBV6-3, the J gene TRBJ2-1, with 7 positions matching TRBD2. With 5 bases clipped from V and 9 bases from J, the junction kept 7 bases outside the gene matches. There are 13 residues in the CDR3. CDR1 MNHEY and CDR2 SVGEGT come from the germline V gene. The CDR3 loop reads CASSATSVGEQFF. CDR3 nucleotide sequence: TGTGCCAGCAGTGCCACTAGCGTAGGTGAGCAGTTCTTC.

The CDR3 DNA is TGCAGTGCGTATCCCGGGACTAGAGGCGGGGAGCTGTTTTTT. Protein: CSAYPGTRGGELFF. The chain couples TRBV20-1 to TRBJ2-2, with TRBD2 identical over 8 bases. This CDR3 spans 14 amino acids. Germline V gene sequence: CDR1 DFQATT, CDR2 SNEGSKA (reference sequence). V shed 6 bases, J shed 7 bases, and the junction held 10 bases outside the gene matches.

This clonotype was counted a single time. This chain uses TRBV5-6 with TRBJ2-2; D is unresolved. The CDR3 is 15 amino acids. V was trimmed by 4 bases and J by 6 bases, leaving 16 bases between them. Germline CDR1 SGHDT, CDR2 YYEEEE. CDR3: CASSTGPQGAGELFF. CDR3 DNA sequence: TGTGCCAGCAGCACCGGGCCCCAAGGCGCCGGGGAGCTGTTTTTT.

The chain recombines TRBV6-6 with TRBJ2-3; D is ambiguous. Germline values: CDR1 MNHNY, CDR2 SVGAGI (reference sequence). The CDR3 contains 15 residues. V was clipped by 2 bases and J by 2 bases, with 11 bases between them. The CDR3 region is CASSYVTLPTDTQYF. In DNA, the CDR3 is TGTGCCAGCAGTTACGTGACCCTCCCCACAGATACGCAGTATTTT.